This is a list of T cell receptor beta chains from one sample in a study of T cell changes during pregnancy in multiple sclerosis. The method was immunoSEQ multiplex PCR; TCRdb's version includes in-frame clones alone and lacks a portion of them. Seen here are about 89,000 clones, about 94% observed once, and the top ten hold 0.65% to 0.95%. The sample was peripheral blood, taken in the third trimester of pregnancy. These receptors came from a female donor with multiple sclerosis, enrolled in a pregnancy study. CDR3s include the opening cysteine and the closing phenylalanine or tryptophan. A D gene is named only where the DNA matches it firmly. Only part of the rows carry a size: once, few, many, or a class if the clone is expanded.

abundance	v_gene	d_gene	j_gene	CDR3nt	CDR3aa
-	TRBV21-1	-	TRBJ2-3	TGTGCCAGCAGCAAATATCGGGGGGGCGCGGGTTGGGATACGCAGTATTTT	CASSKYRGGAGWDTQYF
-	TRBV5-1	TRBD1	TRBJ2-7	TGCGCCAGCAGCTTGAGGGGACAGGGCTCCTACGAGCAGTACTTC	CASSLRGQGSYEQYF
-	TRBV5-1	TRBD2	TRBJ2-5	TGCGCCAGCAGCTTAGGGACTAGCGGGAGGATGAGGGGAGAGACCCAGTACTTC	CASSLGTSGRMRGETQYF
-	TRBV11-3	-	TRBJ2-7	TGTGCCAGCAGCGAGGAGAGCTCCTACGAGCAGTACTTC	CASSEESSYEQYF
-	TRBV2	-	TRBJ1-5	TGTGCCAGCAGTGACAGGGTGAGCAATCAGCCCCAGCATTTT	CASSDRVSNQPQHF
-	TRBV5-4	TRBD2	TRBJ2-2	TGTGCCAGCAGCTCTCTAGGACTAGCGGGGAACACCGGGGAGCTGTTTTTT	CASSSLGLAGNTGELFF
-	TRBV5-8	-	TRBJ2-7	TGTGCCAGCAGATCAAGAAAGGGGGCCTACGAGCAGTACTTC	CASRSRKGAYEQYF
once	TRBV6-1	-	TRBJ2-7	TGTGCCAGCAGTGGCCAGGCGGGCTACGAGCAGTACTTC	CASSGQAGYEQYF
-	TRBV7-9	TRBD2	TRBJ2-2	TGTGCCAGCAGGACTAGCGGGTACACCGGGGAGCTGTTTTTT	CASRTSGYTGELFF
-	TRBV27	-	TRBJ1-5	TGTGCCAGCAGTCCCCTAGGGGGCAATCAGCCCCAGCATTTT	CASSPLGGNQPQHF
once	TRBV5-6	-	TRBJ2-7	TGTGCCAGCAGCTTGAGTTACGGGAGTGGGTCCTACGAGCAGTACTTC	CASSLSYGSGSYEQYF
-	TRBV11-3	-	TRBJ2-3	TGTGCCAGCAGCTTAGGGAGTAGAACAGATACGCAGTATTTT	CASSLGSRTDTQYF
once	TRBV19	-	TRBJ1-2	TGTGCCAGTATCGGGGTTGGGATTTGGTATGGCTACACCTTC	CASIGVGIWYGYTF
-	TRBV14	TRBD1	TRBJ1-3	TGTGCCAGCAGCCTGGACAGGCCTTCTGGAAACACCATATATTTT	CASSLDRPSGNTIYF
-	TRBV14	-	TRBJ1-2	TGTGCCAGCAGTCTTGGACAGACCTATGGCTACACCTTC	CASSLGQTYGYTF
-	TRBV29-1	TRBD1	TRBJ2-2	TGCAGCGTACAGGGGTCGGTGACCGGGGAGCTGTTTTTT	CSVQGSVTGELFF
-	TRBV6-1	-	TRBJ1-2	TGTGCCAGCAGTGAGGCGGGCAGGTGGGTTGGCTACACCTTC	CASSEAGRWVGYTF
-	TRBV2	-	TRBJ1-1	TGTGCCAGCGGGGAACAGGGAAGGGACACTGAAGCTTTCTTT	CASGEQGRDTEAFF
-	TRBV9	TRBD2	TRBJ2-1	TGTGCCAGCAGCGTAGGAGGCGGGAGTGGGTCCTACAATGAGCAGTTCTTC	CASSVGGGSGSYNEQFF